These 2 T cell receptor beta chains came from one sample sequenced in a study of OX40 agonist ivuxolimab in advanced cancers. Measured with immunoSEQ multiplex PCR; TCRdb has only the in-frame clones, and not every one. Of approximately 70,000 clones detected, around 84% appear once; the ten largest clones hold about 17%. Sequences were derived from CD4+ or CD8+ T cells sorted from blood, sampled in a trial of the OX40 agonist ivuxolimab. These receptors were obtained from an adult with an advanced solid tumor such as melanoma, head and neck, liver or kidney cancer.

The rearrangement uses TRBV29-1 and TRBJ2-1, with TRBD2 matching 9 bases. The V and J ends lost 6 bases and 9 bases, in that order; junction bases with no gene match: 12. The CDR3 length is 14 residues. Germline CDR1 reads SQVTM; CDR2 reads ANQGSEA. The CDR3 sequence is CSVKTSGLNGEQFF. The CDR3 coding sequence is TGCAGCGTCAAGACTAGCGGACTTAATGGTGAGCAGTTCTTC.

V gene TRBV29-1 combines with J gene TRBJ1-2; TRBD1 agrees at 9 bases. The CDR3 is made up of 13 amino acids. The V gene's germline CDR1 is SQVTM and CDR2 ANQGSEA. Trimming cost V 6 bases and J 3 bases; bases outside gene matches: 5. CDR3 sequence (DNA): TGCAGCGTCATCCGGACAGGGGACTATGGCTACACCTTC. This gives the protein CSVIRTGDYGYTF.